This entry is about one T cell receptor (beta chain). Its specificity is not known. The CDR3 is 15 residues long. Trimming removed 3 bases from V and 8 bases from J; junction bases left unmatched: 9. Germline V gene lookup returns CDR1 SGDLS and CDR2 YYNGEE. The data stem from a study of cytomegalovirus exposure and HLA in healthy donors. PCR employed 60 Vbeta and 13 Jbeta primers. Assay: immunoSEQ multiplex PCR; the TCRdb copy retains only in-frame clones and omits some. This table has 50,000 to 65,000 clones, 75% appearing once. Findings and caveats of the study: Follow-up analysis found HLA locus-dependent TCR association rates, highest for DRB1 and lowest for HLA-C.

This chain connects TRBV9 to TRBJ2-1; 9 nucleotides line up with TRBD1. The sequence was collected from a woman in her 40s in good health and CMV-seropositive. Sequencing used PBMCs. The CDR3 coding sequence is TGTGCCAGCAGCGGGACAGGGGCCGCCCGGGATGAGCAGTTCTTC. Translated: CASSGTGAARDEQFF.